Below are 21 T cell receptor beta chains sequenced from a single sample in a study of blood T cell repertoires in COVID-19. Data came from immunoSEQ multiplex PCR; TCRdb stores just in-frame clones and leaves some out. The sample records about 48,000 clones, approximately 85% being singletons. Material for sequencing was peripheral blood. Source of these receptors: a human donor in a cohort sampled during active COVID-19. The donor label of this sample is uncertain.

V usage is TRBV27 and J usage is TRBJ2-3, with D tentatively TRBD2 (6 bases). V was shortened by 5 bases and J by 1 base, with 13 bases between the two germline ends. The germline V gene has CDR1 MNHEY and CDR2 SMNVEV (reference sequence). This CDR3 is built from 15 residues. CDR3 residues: CASSRTTGGTDTQYF. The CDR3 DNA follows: TGTGCCAGCAGTCGGACAACGGGGGGCACAGATACGCAGTATTTT.

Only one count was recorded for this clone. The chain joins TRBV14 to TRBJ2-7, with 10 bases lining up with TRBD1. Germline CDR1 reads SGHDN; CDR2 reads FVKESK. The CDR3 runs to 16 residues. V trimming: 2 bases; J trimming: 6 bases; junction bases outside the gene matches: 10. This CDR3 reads CASSQSAWDRGSEQYF. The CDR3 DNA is TGTGCCAGCAGCCAATCCGCCTGGGACAGGGGTTCCGAGCAGTACTTC.

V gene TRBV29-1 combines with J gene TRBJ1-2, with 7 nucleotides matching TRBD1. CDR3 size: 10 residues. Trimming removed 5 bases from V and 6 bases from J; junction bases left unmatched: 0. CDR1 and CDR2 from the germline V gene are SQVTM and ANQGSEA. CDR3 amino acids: CSVQGDGYTF. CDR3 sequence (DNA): TGCAGCGTTCAGGGGGATGGCTACACCTTC.

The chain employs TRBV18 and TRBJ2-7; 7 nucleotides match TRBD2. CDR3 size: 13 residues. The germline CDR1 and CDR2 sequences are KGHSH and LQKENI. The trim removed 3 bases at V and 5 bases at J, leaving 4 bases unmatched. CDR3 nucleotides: TGTGCCAGCTCACCCCTAAGCGGGGACGAGCAGTACTTC. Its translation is CASSPLSGDEQYF.

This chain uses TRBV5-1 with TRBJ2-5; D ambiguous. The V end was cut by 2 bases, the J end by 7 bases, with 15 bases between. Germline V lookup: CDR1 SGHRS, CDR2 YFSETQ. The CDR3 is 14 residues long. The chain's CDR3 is CASSFPIDFGTQYF. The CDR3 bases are TGCGCCAGCAGCTTCCCTATAGATTTCGGGACCCAGTACTTC.

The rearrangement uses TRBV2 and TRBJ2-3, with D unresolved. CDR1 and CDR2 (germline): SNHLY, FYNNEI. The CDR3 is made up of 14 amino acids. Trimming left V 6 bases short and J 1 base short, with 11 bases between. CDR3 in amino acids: CASSGFIGTDTQYF. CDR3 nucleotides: TGTGCCAGCAGCGGGTTCATCGGCACAGATACGCAGTATTTT. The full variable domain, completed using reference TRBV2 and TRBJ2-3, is EPEVTQTPSHQVTQMGQEVILRCVPISNHLYFYWYRQILGQKVEFLVSFYNNEISEKSEIFDDQFSVERPDGSNFTLKIRSTKLEDSAMYFCASSGFIGTDTQYFGPGTRLTVL.

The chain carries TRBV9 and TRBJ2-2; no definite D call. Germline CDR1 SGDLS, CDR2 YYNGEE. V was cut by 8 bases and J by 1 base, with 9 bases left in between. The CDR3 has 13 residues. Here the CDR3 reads CASGERNTGELFF. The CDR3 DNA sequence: TGTGCCAGTGGAGAACGGAACACCGGGGAGCTGTTTTTT.

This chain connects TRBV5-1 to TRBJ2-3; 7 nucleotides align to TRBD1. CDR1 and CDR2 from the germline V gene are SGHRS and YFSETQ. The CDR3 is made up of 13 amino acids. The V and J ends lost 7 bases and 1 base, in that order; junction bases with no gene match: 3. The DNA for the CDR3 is TGCGCCAGCGGCGGACAGGGCACAGATACGCAGTATTTT. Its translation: CASGGQGTDTQYF.

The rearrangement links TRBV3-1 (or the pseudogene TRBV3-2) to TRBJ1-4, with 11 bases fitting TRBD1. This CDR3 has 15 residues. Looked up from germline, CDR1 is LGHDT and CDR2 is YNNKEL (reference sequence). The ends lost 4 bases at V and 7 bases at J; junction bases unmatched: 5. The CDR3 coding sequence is TGTGCCAGCAGCCCGCGGGACAGGGGGTTTGAAAAACTGTTTTTT. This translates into CASSPRDRGFEKLFF.

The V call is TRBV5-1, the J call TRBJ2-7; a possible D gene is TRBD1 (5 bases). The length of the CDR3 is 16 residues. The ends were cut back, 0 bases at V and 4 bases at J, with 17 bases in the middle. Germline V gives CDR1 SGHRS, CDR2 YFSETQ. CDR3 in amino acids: CASSLGQSYPPYEQYF. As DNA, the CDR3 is TGCGCCAGCAGCTTGGGACAGTCCTATCCCCCATACGAGCAGTACTTC.

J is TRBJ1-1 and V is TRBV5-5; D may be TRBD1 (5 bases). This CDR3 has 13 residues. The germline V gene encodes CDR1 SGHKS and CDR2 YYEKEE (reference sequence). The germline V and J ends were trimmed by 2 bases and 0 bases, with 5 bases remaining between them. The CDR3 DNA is TGTGCCAGCAGCTTAGGGGTGAACACTGAAGCTTTCTTT. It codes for CASSLGVNTEAFF.

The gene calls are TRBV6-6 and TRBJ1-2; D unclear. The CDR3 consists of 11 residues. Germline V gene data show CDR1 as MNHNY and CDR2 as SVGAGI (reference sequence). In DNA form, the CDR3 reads TGTGCGGAGGGAGAAAGATATGGCTACACCTTC. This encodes CAEGERYGYTF.

The CDR3: CASKGTGATDTQYF. The CDR3 DNA is TGTGCCAGTAAGGGGACAGGGGCCACAGATACGCAGTATTTT. The chain is built from TRBV2 and TRBJ2-3; the match to TRBD1 covers 10 bases. The CDR3 has 14 amino acids. In germline, CDR1 is SNHLY, CDR2 FYNNEI. Trimming removed 9 bases from V and 2 bases from J; junction bases left unmatched: 5.

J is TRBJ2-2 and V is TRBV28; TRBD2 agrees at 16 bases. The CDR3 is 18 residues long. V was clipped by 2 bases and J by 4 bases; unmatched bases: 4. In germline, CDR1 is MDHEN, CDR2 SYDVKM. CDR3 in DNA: TGTGCCAGCAGTTTACTTGGGACTAGCGGGGGGGCCACCGGGGAGCTGTTTTTT. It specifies CASSLLGTSGGATGELFF.

In nucleotides, the CDR3 is TGTGCCAGCAGTCCCCTTGGACAGTCATCCTACGAGCAGTACTTC. It encodes CASSPLGQSSYEQYF. V and J are TRBV27 and TRBJ2-7, with TRBD1 as a possible D gene (6 bases). The V gene's germline CDR1 is MNHEY and CDR2 SMNVEV (reference sequence). CDR3 length: 15 amino acids. V lost 5 bases to trimming and J lost 1 base, with 15 bases between them.

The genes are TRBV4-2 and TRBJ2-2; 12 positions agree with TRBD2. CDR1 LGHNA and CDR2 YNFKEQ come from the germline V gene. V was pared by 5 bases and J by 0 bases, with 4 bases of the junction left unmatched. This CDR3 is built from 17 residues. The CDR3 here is CASSALAGGPNTGELFF. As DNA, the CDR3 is TGTGCCAGCAGCGCGCTAGCGGGGGGGCCGAACACCGGGGAGCTGTTTTTT.

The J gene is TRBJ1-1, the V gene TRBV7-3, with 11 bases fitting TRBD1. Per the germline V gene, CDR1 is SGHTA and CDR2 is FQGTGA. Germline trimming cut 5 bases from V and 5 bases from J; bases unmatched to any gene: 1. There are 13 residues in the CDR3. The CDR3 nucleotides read TGTGCCAGCAGCGGGACAGGGGGTACTGAAGCTTTCTTT. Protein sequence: CASSGTGGTEAFF.

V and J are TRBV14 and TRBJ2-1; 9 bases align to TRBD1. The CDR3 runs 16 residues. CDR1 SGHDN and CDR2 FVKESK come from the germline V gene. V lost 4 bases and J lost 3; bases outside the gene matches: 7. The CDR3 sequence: CASSPFRDRDYNEQFF. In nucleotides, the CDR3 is TGTGCCAGCAGCCCATTCCGGGACAGGGACTACAATGAGCAGTTCTTC.

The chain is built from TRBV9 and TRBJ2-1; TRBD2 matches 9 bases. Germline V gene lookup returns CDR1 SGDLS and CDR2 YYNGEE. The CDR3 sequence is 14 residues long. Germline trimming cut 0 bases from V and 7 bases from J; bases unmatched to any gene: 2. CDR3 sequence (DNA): TGTGCCAGCAGCGTAGGGACTAGCGAGAATGAGCAGTTCTTC. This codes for CASSVGTSENEQFF.

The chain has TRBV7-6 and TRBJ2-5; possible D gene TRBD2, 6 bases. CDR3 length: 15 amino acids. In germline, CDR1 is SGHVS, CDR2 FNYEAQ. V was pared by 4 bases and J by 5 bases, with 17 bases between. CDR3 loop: CASSSLAAKDETQYF. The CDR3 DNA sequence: TGTGCCAGCAGCTCACTAGCAGCCAAGGACGAGACCCAGTACTTC.

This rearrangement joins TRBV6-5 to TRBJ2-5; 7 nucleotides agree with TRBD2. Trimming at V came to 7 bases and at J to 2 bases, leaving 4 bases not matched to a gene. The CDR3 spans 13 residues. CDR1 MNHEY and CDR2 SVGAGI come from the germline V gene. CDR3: CASTNGGQETQYF. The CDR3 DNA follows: TGTGCCAGCACCAACGGGGGGCAAGAGACCCAGTACTTC.